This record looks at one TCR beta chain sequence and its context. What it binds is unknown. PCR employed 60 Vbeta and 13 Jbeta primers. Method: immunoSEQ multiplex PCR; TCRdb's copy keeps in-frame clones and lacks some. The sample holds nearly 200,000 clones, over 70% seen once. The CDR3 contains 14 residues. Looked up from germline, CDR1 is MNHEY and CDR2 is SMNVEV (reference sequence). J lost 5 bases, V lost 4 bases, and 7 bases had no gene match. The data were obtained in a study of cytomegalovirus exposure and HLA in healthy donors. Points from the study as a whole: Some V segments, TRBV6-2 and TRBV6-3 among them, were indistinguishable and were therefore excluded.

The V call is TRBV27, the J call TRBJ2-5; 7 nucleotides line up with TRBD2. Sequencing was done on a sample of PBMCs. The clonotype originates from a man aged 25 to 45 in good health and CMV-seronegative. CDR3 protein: CASSSGGSWETQYF. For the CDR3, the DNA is TGTGCCAGCAGTTCAGGCGGGAGTTGGGAGACCCAGTACTTC.